These 6 T cell receptor beta chains were sequenced from one sample in a study of shared clonotypes between healthy human individuals. Method: immunoSEQ multiplex PCR; TCRdb's copy keeps in-frame clones and lacks some. The sample lists about 1.1 million clones, approximately 80% occurring once. The specimen was memory CD4+ T cells from PBMCs. The subset: CD45RA-negative fraction. Receptors originate from a man aged 18 to 29 in good health. Some clones in this sample may be carry-over from other donors' samples.

The chain links TRBV29-1 to TRBJ1-1; the D is unclear. The germline CDR1 and CDR2 sequences are SQVTM and ANQGSEA. CDR3 length: 14 residues. The V end was cut by 4 bases, the J end by 1 base, with 13 bases between. The CDR3 sequence is CSVARSTQNTEAFF. The CDR3 nucleotides are TGCAGCGTTGCCCGGTCTACCCAGAACACTGAAGCTTTCTTT.

This clone was seen a handful of times. The chain uses TRBV30 and TRBJ1-1, with 7 bases aligning to TRBD1. This CDR3 spans 12 amino acids. Germline-derived CDR1 and CDR2 are GTSNPN and SVGIG (reference sequence). V lost 5 bases to trimming and J lost 3 bases; unmatched junction nucleotides: 3. CDR3 sequence: CAWWDRDTEAFF. CDR3 nucleotides: TGTGCCTGGTGGGACAGAGACACTGAAGCTTTCTTT.

This clone was observed a single time. The chain has TRBV28 and TRBJ1-5, with a tentative D call TRBD1 (6 bases). The CDR3 is made up of 15 amino acids. Germline V gene sequence: CDR1 MDHEN, CDR2 SYDVKM. The V gene lost 6 bases and the J gene lost 1 base, with 13 bases spanning the gap. CDR3 in amino acids: CASRGGRLSNQPQHF. The DNA of the CDR3 is TGTGCCAGCAGGGGGGGCCGCCTCAGCAATCAGCCCCAGCATTTT.

The chain uses TRBV4-3 and TRBJ2-7, with a weak D call TRBD2 (5 bases). Germline assignment: CDR1 LGHNA and CDR2 YSLEER. CDR3 length: 13 amino acids. Trimming left V 4 bases short and J 2 bases short, with 9 bases between. The CDR3 DNA sequence: TGCGCCAGCAGCCTTTGGGGAGCCTACGAGCAGTACTTC. Its protein is CASSLWGAYEQYF.

As regards this clone: A single base is all that separates this from a far larger clone, so a read error is likely. The V call is TRBV30, the J call TRBJ1-2; 7 bases fit TRBD1. CDR3 size: 16 residues. Per germline, CDR1 GTSNPN and CDR2 SVGIG (reference sequence). As DNA, the CDR3 is TGTGCCTGGAGTGTCAACCCACAGGGGACTCACTATGGCCACACCTTC. This gives the protein CAWSVNPQGTHYGHTF. The full variable domain, rest sourced from reference TRBV30 and TRBJ1-2, is SQTIHQWPATLVQPVGSPLSLECTVEGTSNPNLYWYRQAAGRGLQLLFYSVGIGQISSEVPQNLSASRPQDRQFILSSKKLLLSDSGFYLCAWSVNPQGTHYGHTFGSGTRLTVV.

The rearrangement joins TRBV7-3 to TRBJ1-2; tentative D call: TRBD1 (5 bases). The germline V and J ends were trimmed by 5 bases and 8 bases, with 15 bases remaining between them. Germline CDR1 and CDR2: SGHTA and FQGTGA. CDR3 length equals 13 residues. CDR3 residues: CASSVGQGRGYTF. CDR3 coding DNA: TGTGCCAGCAGCGTAGGGCAGGGAAGAGGCTACACCTTC.